This T cell receptor (beta chain) was recovered during a study of CD8 T cells in ankylosing spondylitis. Trimming took 4 bases from V and 4 from J, leaving 24 bases between them. The CDR3 is made up of 18 amino acids. In TCRdb, the 5' RACE reads were re-called with MiXCR into one record per CDR3 protein. Among under 170,000 distinct CDR3 sequences listed, 40% to 50% were seen once. In this sample, this clonotype turned up a few times. The sequence derives from a male donor with ankylosing spondylitis. V usage is TRBV12-3 or TRBV12-4 and J usage is TRBJ2-3; D is possibly TRBD2 (5 bases). The source material was synovial fluid, either unsorted or a sorted T cell fraction (not recorded which). This CDR3 is CASSWGTRAGRPADTQYF. In DNA, the CDR3 is TGTGCCAGCAGTTGGGGTACGCGGGCGGGCCGCCCCGCAGATACGCAGTATTTT.